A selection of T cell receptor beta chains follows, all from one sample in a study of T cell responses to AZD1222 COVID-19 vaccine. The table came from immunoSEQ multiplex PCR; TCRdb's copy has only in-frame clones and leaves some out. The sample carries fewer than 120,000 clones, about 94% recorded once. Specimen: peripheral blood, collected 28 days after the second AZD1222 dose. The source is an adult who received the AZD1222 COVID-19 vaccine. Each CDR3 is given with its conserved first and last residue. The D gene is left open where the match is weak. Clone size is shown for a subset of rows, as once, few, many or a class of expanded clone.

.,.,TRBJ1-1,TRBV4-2,CASSQMSGLVEAFF,TGTGCCAGCAGCCAAATGTCCGGGTTAGTAGAAGCTTTCTTT
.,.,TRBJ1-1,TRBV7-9,CASTSEAFGTEAFF,TGTGCCAGCACCTCGGAAGCTTTTGGCACTGAAGCTTTCTTT
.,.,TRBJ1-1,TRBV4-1,CASSQEWEVQASPEAFF,TGCGCCAGCAGCCAAGAATGGGAGGTCCAGGCTTCCCCTGAAGCTTTCTTT
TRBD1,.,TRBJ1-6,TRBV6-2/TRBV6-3,CASNPGQGIYSPLHF,TGTGCCAGCAACCCGGGACAGGGAATCTATTCACCCCTCCACTTT
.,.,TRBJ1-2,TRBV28,CASSLSLDGQIYGYTF,TGTGCCAGCAGTTTATCCTTGGACGGACAGATATATGGCTACACCTTC
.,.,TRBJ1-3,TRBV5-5,CASRSNGNTIYF,TGTGCCAGCAGATCAAATGGAAACACCATATATTTT
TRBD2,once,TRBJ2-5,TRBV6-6,CASTQRERGTQYF,TGTGCCAGCACCCAGCGGGAGCGGGGCACCCAGTACTTC
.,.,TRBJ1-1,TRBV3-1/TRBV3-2,CASSSSWEPIVNTEAFF,TGTGCCAGCAGCTCTTCCTGGGAACCGATCGTGAACACTGAAGCTTTCTTT
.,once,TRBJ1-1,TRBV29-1,CSPVAGTEAFF,TGCAGTCCGGTGGCAGGCACTGAAGCTTTCTTT
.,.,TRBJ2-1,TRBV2,CASTTQHGSYEQFF,TGTGCCAGCACTACCCAGCATGGTTCATATGAGCAGTTCTTC
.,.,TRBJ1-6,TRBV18,CGGAPYFTSPLHF,TGTGGGGGGGCACCGTATTTTACTTCACCCCTCCACTTT
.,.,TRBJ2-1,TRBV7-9,CASSFQGPGDEQFF,TGTGCCAGCAGTTTCCAAGGACCGGGGGATGAGCAGTTCTTC
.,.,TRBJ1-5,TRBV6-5,CASKGGSNQPQHF,TGTGCCTCCAAGGGAGGGAGCAATCAGCCCCAGCATTTT
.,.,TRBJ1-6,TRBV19,CASCLGPRGSPLHF,TGTGCCAGTTGTTTGGGGCCACGGGGCTCACCCCTCCACTTT
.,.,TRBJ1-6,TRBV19,CASRYLGGSYNSPLHF,TGTGCCAGTCGATACTTAGGAGGCTCCTATAATTCACCCCTCCACTTT
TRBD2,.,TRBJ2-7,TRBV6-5,CASSGGASEQYF,TGTGCCAGCAGCGGGGGGGCGTCCGAGCAGTACTTC
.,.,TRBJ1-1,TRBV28,CASTPGGRRNTEAFF,TGTGCCAGCACCCCGGGGGGACGAAGGAACACTGAAGCTTTCTTT
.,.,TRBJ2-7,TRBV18,CASSKRKDEQYF,TGTGCCAGCTCCAAAAGAAAGGACGAGCAGTACTTC
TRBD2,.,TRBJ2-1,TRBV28,CASSFPPTRTSGRGPYNEQFF,TGTGCCAGCAGTTTTCCCCCCACCCGGACTAGCGGGAGAGGGCCCTACAATGAGCAGTTCTTC
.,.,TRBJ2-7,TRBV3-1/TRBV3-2,CASSRNGGYEQYF,TGTGCCAGCAGCCGAAACGGGGGATACGAGCAGTACTTC
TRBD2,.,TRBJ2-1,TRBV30,CAWTITGGNPYNEQFF,TGTGCCTGGACCATCACCGGGGGGAATCCCTACAATGAGCAGTTCTTC
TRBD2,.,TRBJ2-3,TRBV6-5,CASSPSGGGDTQYF,TGTGCCAGCAGTCCTAGCGGGGGTGGAGATACGCAGTATTTT
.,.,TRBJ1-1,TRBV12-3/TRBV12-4,CASRGGHTEAFF,TGTGCCAGCAGAGGTGGCCACACTGAAGCTTTCTTT
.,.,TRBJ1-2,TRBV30,CASPKGPGYYGYTF,TGTGCCTCCCCAAAAGGGCCGGGGTACTATGGCTACACCTTC
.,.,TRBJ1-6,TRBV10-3,CAISYQGGGDSPLHF,TGTGCCATCAGCTACCAGGGAGGGGGGGATTCACCCCTCCACTTT
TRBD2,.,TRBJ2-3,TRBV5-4,CASSLILAGGTDTQYF,TGTGCCAGCAGCTTGATCTTAGCGGGGGGCACAGATACGCAGTATTTT
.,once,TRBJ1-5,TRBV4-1,CASSQGHSNQPQHF,TGCGCCAGCAGCCAAGGCCACTCCAATCAGCCCCAGCATTTT
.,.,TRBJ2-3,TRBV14,CASSLTFGWATDTQYF,TGTGCCAGCAGCCTGACATTTGGGTGGGCAACAGATACGCAGTATTTT
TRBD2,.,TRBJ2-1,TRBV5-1,CASSLGTSGVYNEQFF,TGCGCCAGCAGCTTGGGGACTAGCGGCGTCTACAATGAGCAGTTCTTC
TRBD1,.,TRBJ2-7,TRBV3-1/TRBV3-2,CASSRTGSSYEQYF,TGTGCCAGCAGCCGGACAGGGAGCTCCTACGAGCAGTACTTC
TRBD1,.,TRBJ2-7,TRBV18,CASSQEQGSRSYEQYF,TGTGCCAGCTCTCAGGAACAGGGGTCCCGCTCCTACGAGCAGTACTTC
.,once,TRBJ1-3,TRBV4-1,CASSQVRGTIYF,TGCGCCAGCAGCCAAGTCCGAGGGACCATATATTTT
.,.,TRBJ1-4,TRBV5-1,CASSLEAGLGKLFF,TGCGCCAGCAGCTTGGAGGCAGGGCTGGGAAAACTGTTTTTT
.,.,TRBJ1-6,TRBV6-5,CASSFPRSPLHF,TGTGCCAGCAGTTTCCCACGTTCACCCCTCCACTTT
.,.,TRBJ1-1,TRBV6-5,CASSSFGAGVNTEAFF,TGTGCCAGCAGTTCATTCGGGGCCGGAGTGAACACTGAAGCTTTCTTT
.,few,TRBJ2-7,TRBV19,CASSNVVQGKYEQYF,TGTGCCAGTAGTAATGTGGTGCAGGGGAAGTACGAGCAGTACTTC
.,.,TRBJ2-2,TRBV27,CASSLSGGRAGVAGELFF,TGTGCCAGCAGTTTATCGGGTGGTCGGGCAGGGGTAGCCGGGGAGCTGTTTTTT
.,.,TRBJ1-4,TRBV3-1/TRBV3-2,CASSYGGEKLFF,TGTGCCAGCAGCTACGGCGGTGAAAAACTGTTTTTT
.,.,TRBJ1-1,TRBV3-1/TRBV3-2,CASSHPDTEAFF,TGTGCCAGCAGCCACCCGGACACTGAAGCTTTCTTT
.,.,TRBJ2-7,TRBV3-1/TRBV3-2,CASSQGTLLYEQYF,TGTGCCAGCAGCCAAGGAACACTCCTCTACGAGCAGTACTTC
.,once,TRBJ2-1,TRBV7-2,CASSFPPRDEQFF,TGTGCCAGCAGCTTCCCGCCGAGGGATGAGCAGTTCTTC
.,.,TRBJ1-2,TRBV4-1,CASSQDRTAFYGYTF,TGCGCCAGCAGCCAAGATCGGACAGCCTTCTATGGCTACACCTTC
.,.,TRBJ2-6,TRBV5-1,CASSRDISGANVLTF,TGCGCCAGCAGCCGGGACATCTCTGGGGCCAACGTCCTGACTTTC
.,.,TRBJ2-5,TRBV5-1,CASNEPNQETQYF,TGCGCCAGCAACGAGCCCAACCAAGAGACCCAGTACTTC
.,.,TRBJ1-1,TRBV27,CASSFQGRYTEAFF,TGTGCCAGCAGTTTTCAGGGACGGTACACTGAAGCTTTCTTT
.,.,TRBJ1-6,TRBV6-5,CASSYGRDSPLHF,TGTGCCAGCAGTTACGGGAGGGATTCACCCCTCCACTTT
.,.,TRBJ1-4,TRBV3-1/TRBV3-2,CASSQDGGWGEKLFF,TGTGCCAGCAGCCAAGATGGAGGCTGGGGGGAAAAACTGTTTTTT
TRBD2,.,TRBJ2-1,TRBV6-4,CASRDRGAVAGGPSSYNEQFF,TGTGCCAGCAGGGACAGGGGCGCCGTAGCGGGAGGGCCGAGCTCCTACAATGAGCAGTTCTTC
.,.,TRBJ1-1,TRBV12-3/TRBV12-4,CASSLYGGTEAFF,TGTGCCAGCAGTTTATACGGGGGCACTGAAGCTTTCTTT
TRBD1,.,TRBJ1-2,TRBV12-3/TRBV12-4,CASSWTGGAGYTF,TGTGCCAGCAGTTGGACAGGGGGCGCGGGCTACACCTTC
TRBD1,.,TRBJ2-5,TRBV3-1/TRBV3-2,CASSLTPGQQYF,TGTGCCAGCAGCCTTACCCCGGGACAGCAGTACTTC
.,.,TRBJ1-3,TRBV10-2,CASRVGAAVDTIYF,TGCGCCAGCAGGGTAGGGGCCGCGGTGGACACCATATATTTT
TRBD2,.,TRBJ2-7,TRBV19,CASRATSGYEQYF,TGTGCCAGTAGAGCCACTAGCGGCTACGAGCAGTACTTC
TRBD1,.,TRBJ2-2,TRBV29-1,CSVEGPRGHGELFF,TGCAGCGTTGAAGGTCCCAGGGGGCACGGGGAGCTGTTTTTT
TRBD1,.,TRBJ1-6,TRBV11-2,CASNEQGAGSPLHF,TGTGCCAGCAACGAACAGGGGGCAGGTTCACCCCTCCACTTT
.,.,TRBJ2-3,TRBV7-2,CASSPNRRDTQYF,TGTGCCAGCAGCCCAAACAGAAGAGATACGCAGTATTTT
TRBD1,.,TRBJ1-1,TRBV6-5,CASRPEGAMNTEAFF,TGTGCCAGCAGACCTGAGGGGGCTATGAACACTGAAGCTTTCTTT